This T cell receptor beta chain was documented in a study of T cells in Graves' hyperthyroidism and ophthalmopathy. This CDR3 is 15 amino acids long. Germline assignment: CDR1 MDHEN and CDR2 SYDVKM. Trimming left V 4 bases short and J 8 bases short, with 17 bases between. Amplified TCR beta CDR3 regions derived from RNA transcripts. Initially, a first-round RT-PCR of the TCR CDR3 employed the HTBI primer set. Each CDR3 protein gets one entry after TCRdb re-called the multiplex PCR reads with MiXCR. Here the sample spans roughly 660,000 distinct CDR3 sequences, 15% to 20% being singletons. The TCR sequence derives from a man aged 45 to 65 with Graves' hyperthyroidism. The chain has TRBV28 and TRBJ1-4; D uncertain. Sequenced: blood. CDR3 coding DNA: TGTGCCAGCAGTTCCCCGGGTTTCCGAGGCGAAAAACTGTTTTTT. Protein: CASSSPGFRGEKLFF.